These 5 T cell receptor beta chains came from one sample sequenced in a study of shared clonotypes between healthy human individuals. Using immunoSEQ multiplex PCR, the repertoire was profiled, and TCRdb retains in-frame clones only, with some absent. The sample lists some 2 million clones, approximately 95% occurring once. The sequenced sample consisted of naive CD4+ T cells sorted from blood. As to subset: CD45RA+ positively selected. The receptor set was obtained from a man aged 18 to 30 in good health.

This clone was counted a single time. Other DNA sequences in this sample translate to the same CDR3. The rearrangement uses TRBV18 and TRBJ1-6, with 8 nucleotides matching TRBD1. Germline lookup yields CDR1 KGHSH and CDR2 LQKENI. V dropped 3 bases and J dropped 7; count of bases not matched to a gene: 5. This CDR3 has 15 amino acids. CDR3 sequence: CASSPQGAGNSPLHF. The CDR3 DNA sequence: TGTGCCAGCTCACCTCAGGGGGCTGGGAATTCACCCCTCCACTTT.

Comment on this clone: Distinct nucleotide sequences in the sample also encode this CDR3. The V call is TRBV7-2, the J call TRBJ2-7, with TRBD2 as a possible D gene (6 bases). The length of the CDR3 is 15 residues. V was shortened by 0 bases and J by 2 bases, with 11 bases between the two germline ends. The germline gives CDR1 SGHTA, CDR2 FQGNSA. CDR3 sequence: CASSLAGTGTYEQYF. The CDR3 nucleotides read TGTGCCAGCAGCTTAGCAGGGACTGGAACCTACGAGCAGTACTTC.

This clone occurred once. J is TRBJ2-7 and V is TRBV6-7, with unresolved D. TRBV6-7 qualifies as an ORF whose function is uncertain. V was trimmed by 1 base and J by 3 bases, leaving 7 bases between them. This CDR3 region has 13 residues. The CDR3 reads CASSYLAFYEQYF. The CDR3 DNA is TGTGCCAGCAGTTACTTGGCCTTCTACGAGCAGTACTTC.

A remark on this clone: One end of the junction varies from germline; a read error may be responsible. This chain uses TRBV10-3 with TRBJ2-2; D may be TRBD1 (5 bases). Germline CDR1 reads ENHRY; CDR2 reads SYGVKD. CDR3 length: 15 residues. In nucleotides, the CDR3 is TGTGCCATCAGCCTGGGGCCACTGAACGCCGGGGAGCTGTTTTTT. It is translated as CAISLGPLNAGELFF.

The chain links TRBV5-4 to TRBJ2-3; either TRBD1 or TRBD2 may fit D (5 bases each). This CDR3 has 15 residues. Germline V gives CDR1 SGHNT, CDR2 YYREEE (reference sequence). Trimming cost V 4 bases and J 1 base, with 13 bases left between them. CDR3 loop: CASSQPGPGTDTQYF. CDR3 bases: TGTGCCAGCAGCCAGCCGGGGCCGGGCACAGATACGCAGTATTTT.